Following are 21 T cell receptor beta chains from one sample sequenced in a study of early T cells in non-severe SARS-CoV-2 infection (dated by TCRdb to about 2021). Preparation of the library involved 5' RACE. These reads were obtained on a NextSeq 500. TCRdb cleaned the public reads at Q25 with fastp, built clones with MiXCR and kept in-frame beta chains. Each entry is one CDR3 protein sequence, shown with its most common DNA and genes. In this sample the table shows about 40,000 distinct CDR3 sequences, about 25% of which occur a single time. 4.6% of the sample is taken by the ten largest. The source was whole blood, collected at baseline. These TCRs come from an adult who was a healthcare worker with PCR-confirmed SARS-CoV-2 infection or an uninfected control (not recorded which).

The rearrangement links TRBV7-2 to TRBJ2-3; TRBD2 aligns across 11 bases. This CDR3 contains 16 residues. CDR1 SGHTA and CDR2 FQGNSA come from the germline V gene. V shed 4 bases, J shed 2 bases, and the junction held 5 bases outside the gene matches. The DNA for the CDR3 is TGTGCCAGCAGCTCAGGGACTAGCGGACTCACAGATACGCAGTATTTT. Residues: CASSSGTSGLTDTQYF.

This clonotype turned up a few times. This chain uses TRBV29-1 with TRBJ2-1; TRBD2 matches at 8 bases. Looked up from germline, CDR1 is SQVTM and CDR2 is ANQGSEA. CDR3 length: 17 residues. The ends lost 0 bases at V and 5 bases at J; junction bases unmatched: 12. CDR3 amino acids: CSVEDSWTSPVDNEQFF. For the CDR3, the DNA is TGCAGCGTTGAAGACTCCTGGACTAGCCCCGTGGACAATGAGCAGTTCTTC.

This clonotype has a count of ten or more. The chain has TRBV7-8 and TRBJ2-6, with D uncertain. The CDR3 runs 16 residues. Trimming removed 5 bases at V and 5 bases at J, with 16 bases between. In germline, CDR1 is SGHVS, CDR2 FQNEAQ. The CDR3 sequence is CASSLRHSLRANVLTF. DNA for the CDR3: TGTGCCAGCAGCCTCCGACACTCCCTTAGGGCCAACGTCCTGACTTTC.

The chain has TRBV6-5 and TRBJ2-5; no firm D call. Germline V lookup: CDR1 MNHEY, CDR2 SVGAGI. V was pared by 7 bases and J by 4 bases, with 13 bases between. The CDR3 covers 13 residues. As DNA, the CDR3 is TGTGCCAGCACCTCTAGTGACCGAGAGACCCAGTACTTC. Amino acid sequence: CASTSSDRETQYF.

This clonotype has a handful of counts. This rearrangement joins TRBV7-9 to TRBJ2-7; 7 bases align to TRBD1. V trimming: 4 bases; J trimming: 2 bases; junction bases outside the gene matches: 5. The CDR3 sequence is 14 residues long. Per the germline V gene, CDR1 is SEHNR and CDR2 is FQNEAQ (reference sequence). The CDR3 sequence is CASSYRDSPYEQYF. The DNA for the CDR3 is TGTGCCAGCAGCTACCGGGACAGTCCCTACGAGCAGTACTTC.

This chain joins TRBV3-1 and TRBJ2-5, with D tentatively TRBD1 or TRBD2 (6 bases each). Germline values: CDR1 LGHDT, CDR2 YNNKEL (reference sequence). This CDR3 is 17 amino acids long. V was shortened by 3 bases and J by 2 bases, with 19 bases between the two germline ends. The CDR3 spells CASSQGGPWDPQETQYF. CDR3 DNA sequence: TGTGCCAGCAGCCAGGGGGGCCCTTGGGACCCACAAGAGACCCAGTACTTC.

Details on this clonotype: Germline is not matched at one junction end, which may reflect a read error. The chain carries TRBV3-1 and TRBJ2-7; a possible D gene is TRBD2 (7 bases). This CDR3 has 13 residues. CDR1 and CDR2 (germline): LGHDT, YNNKEL (reference sequence). CDR3 residues: CASSQDLAGARHF. The DNA of the CDR3 is TGTGCCAGCAGCCAAGATCTGGCGGGGGCCCGTCACTTC.

The CDR3 nucleotides read TGCGCCAGCCGGGGACCGGGCAGCACAGATACGCAGTATTTT. Its protein product is CASRGPGSTDTQYF. V and J are TRBV5-1 and TRBJ2-3, with D perhaps being TRBD1 or TRBD2 (5 bases each). The CDR3 spans 14 residues. Germline V gene data show CDR1 as SGHRS and CDR2 as YFSETQ. V gave up 7 bases and J gave up 0 bases, with 12 bases separating them.

This clonotype was recorded many times. The gene calls are TRBV7-2 and TRBJ1-6; a possible D gene is TRBD1 (6 bases). CDR3 size: 14 residues. The V gene's germline CDR1 is SGHTA and CDR2 FQGNSA. The germline V and J ends were trimmed by 5 bases and 14 bases, with 19 bases remaining between them. DNA of the CDR3: TGTGCCAGCAGCCCACAGGGCCAAAATTTGGCCCTCCACTTT. Translation gives CASSPQGQNLALHF.

This chain joins TRBV10-2 and TRBJ2-5; 11 bases fit TRBD2. The CDR3 runs 13 residues. J gave up 5 bases and V 6 bases, and 2 bases lay outside the gene matches. Germline V CDR1 and CDR2: WSHSY, SAAADI. Written as DNA, the CDR3 is TGCGCCAGCAGACTAGCGGGGGACGAGACCCAGTACTTC. This sequence encodes CASRLAGDETQYF.

This clonotype was seen more than once but under ten times. CDR3 in amino acids: CASSLAARTDTQYF. For the CDR3, the DNA is TGTGCCAGCAGCTTAGCTGCGCGCACAGATACGCAGTATTTT. This rearrangement joins TRBV7-9 to TRBJ2-3; D remains ambiguous. This CDR3 comprises 14 residues. The germline V gene has CDR1 SEHNR and CDR2 FQNEAQ (reference sequence). V shed 0 bases and J shed 1 base, with 5 bases lying between them.

The chain couples TRBV6-2 or TRBV6-3 to TRBJ1-2; D remains unclear. CDR3 length equals 12 residues. CDR1 and CDR2 from the germline V gene are MNHEY and SVGEGT. The germline V and J ends were trimmed by 2 bases and 5 bases, with 6 bases remaining between them. This chain's CDR3 is CASSYKGYGYTF. In DNA form, the CDR3 reads TGTGCCAGCAGTTACAAGGGATATGGCTACACCTTC.

V gene TRBV20-1 combines with J gene TRBJ2-7; possibly TRBD2 for D (6 bases). This CDR3 spans 13 amino acids. Trimming left V 5 bases short and J 0 bases short, with 11 bases between. In germline, CDR1 is DFQATT, CDR2 SNEGSKA (reference sequence). This chain's CDR3 is CSAFYGGSYEQYF. The CDR3 DNA reads as TGCAGTGCTTTTTACGGGGGCTCCTACGAGCAGTACTTC.

The rearrangement joins TRBV12-3 or TRBV12-4 to TRBJ2-7; the match to TRBD1 covers 9 bases. After removal of 5 bases from V and 7 bases from J, the junction contained 9 bases not matched to a gene. This CDR3 has 14 residues. The CDR3 loop reads CASSTGQGSKEQYF. The CDR3, as DNA: TGTGCCAGCAGTACGGGACAGGGATCGAAAGAGCAGTACTTC.

V is TRBV5-4 and J is TRBJ1-2; D perhaps matches TRBD1 (5 bases). The CDR3 spans 12 residues. Germline loops: CDR1 SGHNT, CDR2 YYREEE (reference sequence). The V end lost 3 bases, the J end lost 8 bases, and 11 bases lay between the germline ends. CDR3 nucleotide sequence: TGTGCCAGCAGCTACGACAGTGGCGGCTACACCTTC. Translated: CASSYDSGGYTF.

This chain joins TRBV4-1 and TRBJ2-7; 12 bases agree with TRBD1. The CDR3 covers 14 residues. The germline V gene encodes CDR1 MGHRA and CDR2 YSYEKL. The ends lost 3 bases at V and 5 bases at J; junction bases unmatched: 2. The CDR3 here is CASSQGQGAHEQYF. The CDR3 nucleotides read TGCGCCAGCAGCCAGGGACAGGGGGCCCACGAGCAGTACTTC.

The gene calls are TRBV13 and TRBJ2-7; no reliable D call. CDR1 is PRHDT, CDR2 FYEKMQ, per germline (reference sequence). The CDR3 has 16 amino acids. With 1 base removed from V and 2 bases from J, the gap between germline ends came to 15 bases. CDR3 bases: TGTGCCAGCAGCTTAGCGGCGGCCGAACTACCCTACGAGCAGTACTTC. Protein: CASSLAAAELPYEQYF.

The chain employs TRBV6-2 or TRBV6-3 and TRBJ2-5, with D unresolved. There are 12 residues in the CDR3. The V gene lost 6 bases and the J gene lost 3 bases, with 8 bases spanning the gap. Germline values: CDR1 MNHEY, CDR2 SVGEGT. CDR3 in DNA: TGTGCCAGCAGAGCCTTGAAAGAGACCCAGTACTTC. This encodes CASRALKETQYF.

This chain uses TRBV7-9 with TRBJ1-4, with a weak D call TRBD1 (5 bases). CDR1 is SEHNR, CDR2 FQNEAQ, per germline (reference sequence). The V end was cut by 6 bases, the J end by 3 bases, with 17 bases between. The CDR3 is made up of 16 amino acids. The CDR3, as DNA: TGTGCCAGCAGTTGGGTGGTGACAGACGCTAATGAAAAACTGTTTTTT. This translates into CASSWVVTDANEKLFF. Drawing the rest from reference TRBV7-9 and TRBJ1-4, the complete variable domain is DTGVSQNPRHKITKRGQNVTFRCDPISEHNRLYWYRQTLGQGPEFLTYFQNEAQLEKSRLLSDRFSAERPKGSFSTLEIQRTEQGDSAMYLCASSWVVTDANEKLFFGSGTQLSVL.

The chain joins TRBV20-1 to TRBJ2-7; 7 bases match TRBD2. This CDR3 spans 15 amino acids. V was pared by 1 base and J by 0 bases, with 6 bases of the junction left unmatched. In germline, CDR1 is DFQATT, CDR2 SNEGSKA (reference sequence). The CDR3 reads CSARGISGASYEQYF. The CDR3 DNA reads as TGCAGTGCTAGAGGGATCAGCGGGGCCTCCTACGAGCAGTACTTC.

V gene TRBV5-1 combines with J gene TRBJ2-1, with D perhaps TRBD1 (6 bases). This CDR3 is 17 amino acids long. V was trimmed by 4 bases and J by 5 bases, leaving 22 bases between them. The germline V gene encodes CDR1 SGHRS and CDR2 YFSETQ. The CDR3: CASSSRLHREANNEQFF. The CDR3 bases are TGCGCCAGCAGCAGTCGACTACACAGGGAAGCTAACAATGAGCAGTTCTTC. Looking up the rest from reference TRBV5-1 and TRBJ2-1 gives the full variable domain: KAGVTQTPRYLIKTRGQQVTLSCSPISGHRSVSWYQQTPGQGLQFLFEYFSETQRNKGNFPGRFSGRQFSNSRSEMNVSTLELGDSALYLCASSSRLHREANNEQFFGPGTRLTVL.